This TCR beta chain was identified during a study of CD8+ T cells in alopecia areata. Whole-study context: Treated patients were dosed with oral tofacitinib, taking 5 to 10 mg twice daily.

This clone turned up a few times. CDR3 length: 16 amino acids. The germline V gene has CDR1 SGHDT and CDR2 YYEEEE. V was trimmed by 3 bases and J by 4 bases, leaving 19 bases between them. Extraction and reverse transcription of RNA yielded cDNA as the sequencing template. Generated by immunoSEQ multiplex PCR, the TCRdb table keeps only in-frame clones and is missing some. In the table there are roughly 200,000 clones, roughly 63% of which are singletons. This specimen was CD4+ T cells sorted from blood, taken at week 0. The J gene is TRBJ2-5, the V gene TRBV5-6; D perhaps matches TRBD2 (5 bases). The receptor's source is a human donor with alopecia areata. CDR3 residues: CASSSDVVEGRETQYF. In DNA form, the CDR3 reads TGTGCCAGCAGCTCCGACGTTGTAGAGGGCCGAGAGACCCAGTACTTC. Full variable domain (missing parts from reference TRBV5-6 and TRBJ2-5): DAGVTQSPTHLIKTRGQQVTLRCSPKSGHDTVSWYQQALGQGPQFIFQYYEEEERQRGNFPDRFSGHQFPNYSSELNVNALLLGDSALYLCASSSDVVEGRETQYFGPGTRLLVL.